The 2 T cell receptor beta chains listed next were all sequenced from one sample in a study of preoperative IRX-2 immunotherapy in early breast cancer. Treatment of the sample: preoperative locoregional IRX-2 cytokine immunotherapy. TCRdb's copy holds only in-frame clones and misses some; the assay was immunoSEQ multiplex PCR. Among tens of thousands of clones listed, 90% were seen once. The sample was collected from a patient treated with IRX-2 immunotherapy. The receptors derive from a human donor with breast cancer.

This chain joins TRBV12-5 and TRBJ2-3; 12 nucleotides align to TRBD2. The CDR3 spans 16 residues. CDR1 LGHNT and CDR2 FRNRAP come from the germline V gene. Trimming at V came to 2 bases and at J to 10 bases, leaving 10 bases not matched to a gene. CDR3 DNA: TGTGCTAGTGGTTTGCTCCTAGCGGGGGGGGCATACGCGCAGTATTTT. Its protein is CASGLLLAGGAYAQYF.

This chain uses TRBV21-1 with TRBJ2-5; the tabulated D call, TRBD1, remains unverified against the DNA. TRBV21-1 counts as a pseudogene. This CDR3 contains 16 residues. The CDR3 spells CASSKEWTGVLETQYF. CDR3 in DNA: TGTGCCAGCAGCAAAGAATGGACAGGGGTATTGGAGACCCAGTACTTC.